A selection of T cell receptor beta chains follows, all from one sample in a study of vaccination and CD4 T cells after COVID-19. Which antigens these TCRs recognize remains unknown. TCRdb re-called the PCR reads through MiXCR, storing one row per CDR3 protein. In the table there are roughly 15,000 distinct CDR3 sequences, more than 45% of which are singletons. The sequenced material came from CD4+ T cells from blood, cultured in vitro. The receptors were gathered from a human donor who had recovered from COVID-19. Both conserved end residues are part of each CDR3. D genes are given only for firm matches. Clone size is shown for a subset of rows, as once, few, many or a class of expanded clone.

clone_size d_call j_call v_call cdr3_aa cdr3_nt
- - TRBJ2-7 TRBV19 CASSIRDNSYEQYF TGTGCCAGTAGTATTCGGGACAACTCCTACGAGCAGTACTTC
few - TRBJ1-2 TRBV10-3 CAISEATYGYTF TGTGCCATCAGTGAGGCGACTTATGGCTACACCTTC
once TRBD1 TRBJ1-1 TRBV7-8 CASSLYRGTTEAFF TGTGCCAGCAGCTTATACAGGGGAACGACTGAAGCTTTCTTT
- TRBD1 TRBJ1-2 TRBV25-1 CASSDWDRDDGYTF TGTGCCAGCAGTGATTGGGACAGGGACGATGGCTACACCTTC
- TRBD1 TRBJ1-2 TRBV6-2/TRBV6-3 CASVQGAGGYTF TGTGCCAGCGTCCAGGGGGCAGGTGGCTACACCTTC
few - TRBJ1-5 TRBV19 CASSPDRAYSNQPQHF TGTGCCAGTAGTCCGGACCGCGCTTATAGCAATCAGCCCCAGCATTTT
- - TRBJ1-5 TRBV30 CAWSGHEGWGPSNQPQHF TGTGCCTGGAGTGGCCATGAGGGTTGGGGGCCAAGCAATCAGCCCCAGCATTTT
few - TRBJ2-3 TRBV24-1 CATSDPGRTDTQYF TGTGCCACCAGTGATCCCGGACGCACAGATACGCAGTATTTT
- - TRBJ2-4 TRBV7-9 CASSPAGRAKNIQYF TGTGCCAGCAGCCCGGCCGGAAGGGCCAAAAACATTCAGTACTTC
- - TRBJ1-5 TRBV5-1 CAGPTGPNQPQHF TGCGCCGGACCGACGGGACCCAATCAGCCCCAGCATTTT
- - TRBJ2-7 TRBV21-1 CASISTGDSYEQYF TGTGCCAGCATTTCAACAGGGGATTCCTACGAGCAGTACTTC
- - TRBJ1-5 TRBV28 CASTPTAGRGPQHF TGTGCCAGCACCCCCACGGCAGGGAGGGGGCCCCAGCATTTT
- TRBD2 TRBJ2-3 TRBV6-2/TRBV6-3 CASSYGLRGVTDTQYF TGTGCCAGCAGTTACGGTTTGCGGGGGGTCACAGATACGCAGTATTTT
few - TRBJ2-3 TRBV20-1 CSAEESTDTQYF TGCAGTGCCGAGGAAAGCACAGATACGCAGTATTTT
- - TRBJ2-3 TRBV24-1 CATSGSTDTQYF TGTGCCACCAGTGGCAGTACAGATACGCAGTATTTT
- - TRBJ2-5 TRBV6-1 CASSPIRETQYF TGTGCCAGCAGCCCCATTAGAGAGACCCAGTACTTC
- - TRBJ2-1 TRBV6-1 CATQGGLYNEQFF TGTGCCACCCAAGGAGGGCTCTACAATGAGCAGTTCTTC
- - TRBJ2-3 TRBV21-1 CASSTPGLEGRSHSTSTDTQYF TGTGCCAGCAGCACACCGGGACTAGAGGGCCGTAGCCATTCAACTAGCACAGATACGCAGTATTTT
- - TRBJ2-3 TRBV7-2 CASSLNPSTDTQYF TGTGCCAGCAGCTTAAATCCAAGCACAGATACGCAGTATTTT
- - TRBJ2-7 TRBV21-1 CASRKDWPYEQYF TGTGCCAGCAGGAAGGACTGGCCCTACGAGCAGTACTTC
- - TRBJ1-1 TRBV2 CASSTLGGAEAFF TGTGCCAGCAGCACTCTCGGGGGCGCTGAAGCTTTCTTT
- - TRBJ1-1 TRBV12-3/TRBV12-4 CASRGFVNTEAFF TGTGCCAGCAGGGGTTTCGTGAACACTGAAGCTTTCTTT
- - TRBJ2-1 TRBV7-3 CASSLGTPPNEQFF TGTGCCAGCAGCTTAGGGACTCCACCGAATGAGCAGTTCTTC
- TRBD1 TRBJ1-1 TRBV19 CASSRTGRYTEAFF TGTGCCAGCTCTCGGACAGGGAGGTACACTGAAGCTTTCTTT
- TRBD2 TRBJ2-7 TRBV7-2 CASSFSGGVFEQYF TGTGCCAGCAGCTTTAGCGGGGGAGTCTTCGAGCAGTACTTC
- TRBD1 TRBJ2-7 TRBV7-9 CASSPHRTGGYEQYF TGTGCCAGCAGCCCCCACCGGACAGGGGGCTACGAGCAGTACTTC
- - TRBJ2-7 TRBV2 CASVKEMSTSYEQYF TGTGCCAGCGTTAAGGAGATGTCTACATCCTACGAGCAGTACTTC
- - TRBJ2-4 TRBV7-9 CASSLGQNIQYF TGTGCCAGCAGCTTAGGCCAAAACATTCAGTACTTC
few TRBD2 TRBJ2-1 TRBV6-2/TRBV6-3 CASSSRLAGSYNEQFF TGTGCCAGCAGTTCCCGACTAGCGGGGTCCTACAATGAGCAGTTCTTC
- - TRBJ2-3 TRBV7-3 CASRAPGVGFTDTQYF TGTGCCAGCAGGGCCCCCGGGGTTGGTTTCACAGATACGCAGTATTTT
- - TRBJ1-6 TRBV9 CASSTRQENSPLHF TGTGCCAGCAGCACCAGACAGGAGAATTCACCCCTCCACTTT
- - TRBJ2-1 TRBV7-9 CATNFIATYEQFF TGTGCCACCAATTTTATAGCGACTTATGAGCAGTTCTTC
once - TRBJ1-1 TRBV27 CASSLRVDTGLNTEAFF TGTGCCAGCAGTTTACGTGTCGACACCGGGTTGAACACTGAAGCTTTCTTT
- - TRBJ2-1 TRBV7-3 CASSLSPLSASVRGEQFF TGTGCCAGCAGCTTATCCCCCCTTTCTGCGTCGGTGAGGGGTGAGCAGTTCTTC
- - TRBJ2-7 TRBV9 CASSALDEIYEQYF TGTGCCAGCAGCGCCCTGGACGAGATTTACGAGCAGTACTTC
- TRBD1 TRBJ2-3 TRBV7-2 CASSFTQGADTQYF TGTGCCAGCAGCTTTACCCAGGGGGCAGATACGCAGTATTTT
- - TRBJ2-3 TRBV27 CASRALDRGTQYF TGTGCCAGCAGAGCCCTAGACCGGGGTACGCAGTATTTT
- - TRBJ2-7 TRBV7-8 CASSPWRDLSYEQYF TGTGCCAGCAGCCCCTGGAGGGACCTCTCCTACGAGCAGTACTTC
- TRBD1 TRBJ1-2 TRBV11-2 CASSLGGTGDSTF TGTGCCAGCAGCTTAGGCGGGACAGGGGATTCCACCTTC
- TRBD1 TRBJ2-3 TRBV5-4 CASSSPGQGLKDTQYF TGTGCCAGCAGCTCCCCCGGACAGGGATTGAAAGATACGCAGTATTTT
- - TRBJ1-2 TRBV19 CASTRYGVTGYTF TGTGCCAGTACCCGATACGGGGTGACTGGCTACACCTTC
- - TRBJ1-5 TRBV6-1 CASSRTVPGDQPQHF TGTGCCAGCAGTAGGACGGTACCTGGGGATCAGCCCCAGCATTTT
large TRBD1 TRBJ1-1 TRBV15 CATRADRGNTEAFF TGTGCCACCAGAGCGGACAGGGGGAACACTGAAGCTTTCTTT
- - TRBJ1-1 TRBV19 CASSIMGGGEAFF TGTGCCAGTAGTATAATGGGGGGAGGTGAAGCTTTCTTT
once TRBD1 TRBJ2-7 TRBV12-5 CASGLSDREAYEQYF TGTGCTAGTGGTTTGAGCGACAGGGAAGCCTACGAGCAGTACTTC
- - TRBJ1-5 TRBV30 CAWSPFFSPSNQPQHF TGTGCCTGGAGTCCCTTCTTCTCGCCTAGCAATCAGCCCCAGCATTTT